This T cell receptor (beta chain) comes out of a study of neurological immune-mediated disorders. Every sequencing run drew on 15-18 subjects and yielded over 160 million TCR-beta sequences. TCRdb re-called the 5' RACE reads through MiXCR, storing one row per CDR3 protein. Here the sample spans 20,000 to 30,000 distinct CDR3 sequences, 13% being singletons. Trimming removed 5 bases at V and 7 bases at J, with 17 bases between. Germline values: CDR1 SGHTA, CDR2 FQGNSA. The CDR3 is made up of 15 amino acids. This clonotype has a count of ten or more. The antigen is unknown. Findings of the study overall: Private repertoires in all groups were suggested, as expanded clones shared no CDR3 amino acid sequences across subjects.

What was sequenced was PBMCs. The V call is TRBV7-2, the J call TRBJ1-4; possibly TRBD1 for D (6 bases). The sequence was obtained from a woman in her forties with HTLV-1-associated myelopathy (HAM/TSP). The DNA for the CDR3 is TGTGCCAGCAGCCTACAGGGTAGCGGGAGTGAAAAACTGTTTTTT. Amino acid sequence: CASSLQGSGSEKLFF.